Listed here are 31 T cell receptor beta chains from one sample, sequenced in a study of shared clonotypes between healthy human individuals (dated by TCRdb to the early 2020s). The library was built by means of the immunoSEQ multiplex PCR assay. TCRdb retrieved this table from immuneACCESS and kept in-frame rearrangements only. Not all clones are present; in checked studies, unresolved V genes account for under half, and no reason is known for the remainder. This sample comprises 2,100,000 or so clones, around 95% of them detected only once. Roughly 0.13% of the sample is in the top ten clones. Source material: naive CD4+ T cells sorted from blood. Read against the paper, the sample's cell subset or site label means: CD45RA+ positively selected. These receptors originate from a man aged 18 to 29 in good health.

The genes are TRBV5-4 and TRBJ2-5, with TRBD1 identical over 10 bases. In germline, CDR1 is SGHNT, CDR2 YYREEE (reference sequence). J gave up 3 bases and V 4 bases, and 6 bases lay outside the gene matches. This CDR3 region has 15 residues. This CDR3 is CASSAGQGRKETQYF. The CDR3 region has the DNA TGTGCCAGCAGCGCGGGACAGGGGAGGAAAGAGACCCAGTACTTC. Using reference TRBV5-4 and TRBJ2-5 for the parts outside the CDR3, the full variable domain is ETGVTQSPTHLIKTRGQQVTLRCSSQSGHNTVSWYQQALGQGPQFIFQYYREEENGRGNFPPRFSGLQFPNYSSELNVNALELDDSALYLCASSAGQGRKETQYFGPGTRLLVL.

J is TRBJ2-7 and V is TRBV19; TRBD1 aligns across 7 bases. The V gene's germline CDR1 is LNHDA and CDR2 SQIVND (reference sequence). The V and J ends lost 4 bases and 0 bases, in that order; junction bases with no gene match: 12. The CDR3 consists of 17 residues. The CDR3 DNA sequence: TGTGCCAGTAGTAGGAAGGGGGCGAACCCAAGCTCCTACGAGCAGTACTTC. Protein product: CASSRKGANPSSYEQYF.

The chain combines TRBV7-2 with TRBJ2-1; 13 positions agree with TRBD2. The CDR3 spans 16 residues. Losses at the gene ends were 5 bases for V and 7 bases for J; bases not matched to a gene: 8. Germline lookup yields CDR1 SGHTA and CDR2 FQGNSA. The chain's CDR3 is CASSPSGLAGVNEQFF. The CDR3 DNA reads TGTGCCAGCAGCCCTAGCGGACTAGCGGGAGTGAATGAGCAGTTCTTC. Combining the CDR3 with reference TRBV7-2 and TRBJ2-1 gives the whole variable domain GAGVSQSPSNKVTEKGKDVELRCDPISGHTALYWYRQSLGQGLEFLIYFQGNSAPDKSGLPSDRFSAERTGGSVSTLTIQRTQQEDSAVYLCASSPSGLAGVNEQFFGPGTRLTVL.

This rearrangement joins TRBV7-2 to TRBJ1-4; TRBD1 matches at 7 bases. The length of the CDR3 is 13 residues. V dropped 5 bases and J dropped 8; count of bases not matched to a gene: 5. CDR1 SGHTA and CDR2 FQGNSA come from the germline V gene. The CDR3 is CASSTRQGEKLFF. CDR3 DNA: TGTGCCAGCAGCACGCGACAGGGAGAAAAACTGTTTTTT.

CDR3 residues: CASSLNVANTEAFF. The DNA for the CDR3 is TGCGCCAGCAGCTTGAACGTGGCGAACACTGAAGCTTTCTTT. The chain is built from TRBV5-1 and TRBJ1-1, with no clear D. The CDR3 is 14 amino acids. CDR1 is SGHRS, CDR2 YFSETQ, per germline. V was pared by 1 base and J by 1 base, with 8 bases between. Supplemented by reference TRBV5-1 and TRBJ1-1, the full variable domain reads KAGVTQTPRYLIKTRGQQVTLSCSPISGHRSVSWYQQTPGQGLQFLFEYFSETQRNKGNFPGRFSGRQFSNSRSEMNVSTLELGDSALYLCASSLNVANTEAFFGQGTRLTVV.

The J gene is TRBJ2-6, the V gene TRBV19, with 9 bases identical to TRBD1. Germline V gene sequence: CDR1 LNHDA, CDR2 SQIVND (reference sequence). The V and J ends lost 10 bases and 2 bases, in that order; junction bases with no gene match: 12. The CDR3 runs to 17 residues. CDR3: CATLSGTGRAGANVLTF. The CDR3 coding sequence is TGTGCCACTCTCTCCGGGACAGGGCGCGCTGGGGCCAACGTCCTGACTTTC.

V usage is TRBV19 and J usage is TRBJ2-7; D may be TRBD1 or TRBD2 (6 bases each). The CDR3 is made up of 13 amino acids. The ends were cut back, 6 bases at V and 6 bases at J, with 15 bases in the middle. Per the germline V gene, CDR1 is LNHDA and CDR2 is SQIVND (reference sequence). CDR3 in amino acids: CASSRIRGGEQYF. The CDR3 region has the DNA TGTGCCAGTAGCAGAATCAGGGGAGGCGAGCAGTACTTC. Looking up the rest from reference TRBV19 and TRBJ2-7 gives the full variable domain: DGGITQSPKYLFRKEGQNVTLSCEQNLNHDAMYWYRQDPGQGLRLIYYSQIVNDFQKGDIAEGYSVSREKKESFPLTVTSAQKNPTAFYLCASSRIRGGEQYFGPGTRLTVT.

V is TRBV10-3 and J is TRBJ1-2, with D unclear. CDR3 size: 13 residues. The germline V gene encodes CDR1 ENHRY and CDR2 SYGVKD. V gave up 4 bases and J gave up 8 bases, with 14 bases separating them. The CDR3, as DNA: TGTGCCATCAGTGGGGCAGAAGCTGCCGGCTACACCTTC. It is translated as CAISGAEAAGYTF.

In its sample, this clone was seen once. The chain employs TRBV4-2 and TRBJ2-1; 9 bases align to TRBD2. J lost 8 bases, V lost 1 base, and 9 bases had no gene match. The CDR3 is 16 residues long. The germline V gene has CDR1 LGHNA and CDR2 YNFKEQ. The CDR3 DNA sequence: TGTGCCAGCAGCCAAGGGATGGTAGCGGGGGACCATGAGCAGTTCTTC. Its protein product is CASSQGMVAGDHEQFF.

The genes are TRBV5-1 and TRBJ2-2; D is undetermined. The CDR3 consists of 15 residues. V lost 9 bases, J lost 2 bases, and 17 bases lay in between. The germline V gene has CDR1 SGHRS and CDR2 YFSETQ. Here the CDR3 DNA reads TGCGCCACCTACCGAATGCCACCAAACACCGGGGAGCTGTTTTTT. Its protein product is CATYRMPPNTGELFF.

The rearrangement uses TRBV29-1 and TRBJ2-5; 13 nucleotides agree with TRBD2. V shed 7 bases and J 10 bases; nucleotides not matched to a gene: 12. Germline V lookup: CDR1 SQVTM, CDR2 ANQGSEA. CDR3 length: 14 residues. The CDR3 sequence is CSAGGLAGLHDQYF. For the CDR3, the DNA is TGCAGCGCCGGGGGACTAGCGGGACTTCATGACCAGTACTTC.

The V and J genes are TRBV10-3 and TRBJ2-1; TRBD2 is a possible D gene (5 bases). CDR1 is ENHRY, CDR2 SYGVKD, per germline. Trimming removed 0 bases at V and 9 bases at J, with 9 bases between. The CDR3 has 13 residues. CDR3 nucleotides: TGTGCCATCAGTGAGTCGCCGCGGGTTGAGCAGTTCTTC. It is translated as CAISESPRVEQFF.

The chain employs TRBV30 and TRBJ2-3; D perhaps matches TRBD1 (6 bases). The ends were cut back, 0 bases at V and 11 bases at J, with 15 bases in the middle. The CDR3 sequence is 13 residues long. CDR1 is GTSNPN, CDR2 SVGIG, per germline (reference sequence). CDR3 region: CAWSVQGPGMQYF. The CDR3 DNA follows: TGTGCCTGGAGTGTACAGGGCCCAGGTATGCAGTATTTT. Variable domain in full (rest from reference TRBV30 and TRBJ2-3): SQTIHQWPATLVQPVGSPLSLECTVEGTSNPNLYWYRQAAGRGLQLLFYSVGIGQISSEVPQNLSASRPQDRQFILSSKKLLLSDSGFYLCAWSVQGPGMQYFGPGTRLTVL.

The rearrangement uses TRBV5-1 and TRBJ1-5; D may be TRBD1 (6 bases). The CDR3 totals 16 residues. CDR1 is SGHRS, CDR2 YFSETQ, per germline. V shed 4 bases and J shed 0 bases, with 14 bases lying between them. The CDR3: CASSRTERYSNQPQHF. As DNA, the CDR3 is TGCGCCAGCAGCAGGACAGAACGATATAGCAATCAGCCCCAGCATTTT.

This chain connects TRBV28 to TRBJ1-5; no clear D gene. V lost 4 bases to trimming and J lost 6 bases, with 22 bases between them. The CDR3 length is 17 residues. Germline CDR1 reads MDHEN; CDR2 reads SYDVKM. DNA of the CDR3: TGTGCCAGCAGTTGGCTCGCAGGCCCCGGTGAGGGTCAGCCCCAGCATTTT. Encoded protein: CASSWLAGPGEGQPQHF.

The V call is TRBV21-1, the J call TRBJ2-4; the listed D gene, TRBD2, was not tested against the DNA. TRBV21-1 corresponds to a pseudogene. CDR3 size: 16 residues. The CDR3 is CASSNWSRLTKNIQYF. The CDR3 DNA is TGTGCCAGCAGCAATTGGTCGCGGCTGACCAAAAACATTCAGTACTTC.

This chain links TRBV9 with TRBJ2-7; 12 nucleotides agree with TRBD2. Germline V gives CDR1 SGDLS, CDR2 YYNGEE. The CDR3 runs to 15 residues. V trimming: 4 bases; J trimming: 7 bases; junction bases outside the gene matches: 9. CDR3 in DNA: TGTGCCAGCAGCCCTCGACTAGCGGGGGTATGGGAGCAGTACTTC. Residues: CASSPRLAGVWEQYF.

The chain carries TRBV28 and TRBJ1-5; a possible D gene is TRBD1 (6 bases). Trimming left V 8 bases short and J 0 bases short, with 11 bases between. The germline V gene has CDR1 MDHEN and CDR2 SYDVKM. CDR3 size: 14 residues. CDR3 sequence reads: CASARQASNQPQHF. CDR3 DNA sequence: TGTGCCAGCGCAAGACAGGCTAGCAATCAGCCCCAGCATTTT.

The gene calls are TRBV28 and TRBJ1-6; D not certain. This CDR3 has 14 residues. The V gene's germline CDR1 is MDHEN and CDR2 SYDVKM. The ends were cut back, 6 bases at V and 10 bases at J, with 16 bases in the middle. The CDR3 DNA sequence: TGTGCCAGCAGCCCACCCCCACAGCGATCACCCCTCCACTTT. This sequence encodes CASSPPPQRSPLHF.

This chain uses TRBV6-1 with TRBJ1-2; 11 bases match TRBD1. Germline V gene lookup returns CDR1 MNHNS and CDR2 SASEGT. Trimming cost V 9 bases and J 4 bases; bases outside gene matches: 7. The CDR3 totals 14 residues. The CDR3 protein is CASFSGQGVYGYTF. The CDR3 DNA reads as TGTGCCAGTTTTTCGGGACAGGGGGTCTATGGCTACACCTTC.

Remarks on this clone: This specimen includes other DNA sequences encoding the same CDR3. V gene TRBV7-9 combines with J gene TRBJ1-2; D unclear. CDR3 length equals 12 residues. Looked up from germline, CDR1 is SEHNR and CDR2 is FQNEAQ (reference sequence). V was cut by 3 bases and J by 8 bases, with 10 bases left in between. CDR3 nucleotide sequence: TGTGCCAGCAGCTTGGAGTTGAGCGGCTACACCTTC. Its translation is CASSLELSGYTF.

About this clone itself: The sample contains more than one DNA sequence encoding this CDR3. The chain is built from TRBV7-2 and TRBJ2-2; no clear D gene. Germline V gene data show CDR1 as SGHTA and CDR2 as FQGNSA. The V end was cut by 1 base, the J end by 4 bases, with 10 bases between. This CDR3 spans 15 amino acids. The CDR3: CASSLVAGSTGELFF. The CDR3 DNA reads TGTGCCAGCAGCTTAGTGGCAGGCAGCACCGGGGAGCTGTTTTTT.

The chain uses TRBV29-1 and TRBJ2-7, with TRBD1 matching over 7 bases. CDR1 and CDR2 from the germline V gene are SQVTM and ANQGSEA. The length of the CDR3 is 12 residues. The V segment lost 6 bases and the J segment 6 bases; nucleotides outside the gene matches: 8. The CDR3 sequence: CSVRVTGAEQYF. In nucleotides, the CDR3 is TGCAGCGTCCGAGTAACAGGGGCCGAGCAGTACTTC.

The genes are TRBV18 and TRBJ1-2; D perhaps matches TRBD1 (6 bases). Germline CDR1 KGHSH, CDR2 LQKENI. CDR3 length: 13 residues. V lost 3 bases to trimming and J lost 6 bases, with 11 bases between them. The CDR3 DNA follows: TGTGCCAGCTCACCGGGGGCCCTGGATGGCTACACCTTC. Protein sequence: CASSPGALDGYTF.

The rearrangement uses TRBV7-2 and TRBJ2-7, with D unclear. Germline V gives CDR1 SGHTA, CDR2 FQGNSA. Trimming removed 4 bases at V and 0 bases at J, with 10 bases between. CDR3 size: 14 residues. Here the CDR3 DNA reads TGTGCCAGCAGCTCCCCGGTAGCCTCCTACGAGCAGTACTTC. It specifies CASSSPVASYEQYF.

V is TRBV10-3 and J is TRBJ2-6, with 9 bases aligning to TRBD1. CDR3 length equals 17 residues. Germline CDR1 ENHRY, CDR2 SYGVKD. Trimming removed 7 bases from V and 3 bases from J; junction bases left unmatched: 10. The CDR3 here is CAIKPGQGEVGANVLTF. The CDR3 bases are TGTGCCATCAAGCCGGGACAGGGAGAGGTTGGGGCCAACGTCCTGACTTTC.

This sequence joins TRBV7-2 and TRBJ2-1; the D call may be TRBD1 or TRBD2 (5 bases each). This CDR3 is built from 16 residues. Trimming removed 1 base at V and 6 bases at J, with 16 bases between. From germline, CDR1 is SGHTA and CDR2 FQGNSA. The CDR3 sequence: CASSLDFPGPVNEQFF. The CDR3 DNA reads TGTGCCAGCAGCTTAGATTTTCCGGGACCAGTCAATGAGCAGTTCTTC.

The DNA for the CDR3 is TGTGCCAGTAGTTCCCGGGACACCTTTAACTATGGCTACACCTTC. It codes for CASSSRDTFNYGYTF. The rearrangement uses TRBV19 and TRBJ1-2; D is possibly TRBD1 (6 bases). The CDR3 extends over 15 amino acids. V was shortened by 5 bases and J by 1 base, with 14 bases between the two germline ends. CDR1 is LNHDA and CDR2 is SQIVND in the germline V gene (reference sequence).

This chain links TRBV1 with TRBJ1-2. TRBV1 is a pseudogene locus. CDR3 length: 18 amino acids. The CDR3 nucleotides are TGCACCAGCAGCCCAAAGATTCAGGGTTCACCTGACGGGGATGGCTACACCTTC. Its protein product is CTSSPKIQGSPDGDGYTF.

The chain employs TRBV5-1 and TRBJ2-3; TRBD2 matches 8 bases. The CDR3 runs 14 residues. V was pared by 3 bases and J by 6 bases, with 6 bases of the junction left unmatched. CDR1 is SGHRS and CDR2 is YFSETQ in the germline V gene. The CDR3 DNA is TGCGCCAGCAGCTCCGCTGGCGGGGGGGATACGCAGTATTTT. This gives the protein CASSSAGGGDTQYF.

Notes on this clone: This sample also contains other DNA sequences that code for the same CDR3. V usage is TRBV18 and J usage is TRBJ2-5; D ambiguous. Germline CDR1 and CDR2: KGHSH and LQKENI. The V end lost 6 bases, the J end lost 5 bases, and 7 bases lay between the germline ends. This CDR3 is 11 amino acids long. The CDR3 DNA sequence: TGTGCCAGCTCGCCGTCTGAGACCCAGTACTTC. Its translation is CASSPSETQYF.